This section outlines one T cell receptor beta chain sequence together with its context. Its antigen is not identified. The data belong to a study of vaccination and CD4 T cells after COVID-19. Study background: Samples taken post-COVID came a median around 96 days after diagnosis, ranging from 35 to 161.

The treatment here: approximately 11-day PBMC culture with coronavirus spike peptide pools or control peptides (ViraFEST assay). After removal of 4 bases from V and 2 bases from J, the junction contained 12 bases not matched to a gene. CDR1 and CDR2 (germline): WNHNN, SYGVQD (reference sequence). The CDR3 sequence is 17 residues long. CD4+ T cells that had been cultured provided DNA sequenced with the Oncomine TCR Beta short-read assay. After culture, CD4+ T cells served as the source for genomic DNA extraction. TCRdb reprocessed the PCR reads via MiXCR and lists one record per CDR3 protein. The sample includes fewer than 15,000 distinct CDR3 sequences, 62% of them seen just once.

The TCR comes from a human donor who had recovered from COVID-19. The sample comprised CD4+ T cells from blood, cultured in vitro. The chain recombines TRBV10-1 with TRBJ2-7; 9 bases fit TRBD1. CDR3 sequence: CASSGGQGKIGPYEQYF. The CDR3, as DNA: TGCGCCAGCAGTGGCGGACAGGGGAAGATCGGCCCCTACGAGCAGTACTTC.